Below are 9 T cell receptor beta chains sequenced from a single sample in a study of cytomegalovirus exposure and HLA in healthy donors. 13 Jbeta primers and 60 Vbeta primers were used for the PCR. The data were produced by immunoSEQ multiplex PCR, yet TCRdb's version contains in-frame clones alone and is incomplete. The table shows about 150,000 clones, with roughly 77% occurring only once. What was sequenced was PBMCs. Receptor source: a man aged 30 to 39 in good health and CMV-seropositive.

This clone was found a few times. This sequence joins TRBV19 and TRBJ1-5; 7 positions match TRBD1. This CDR3 is 15 amino acids long. V gave up 7 bases and J gave up 6 bases; unmatched junction bases: 12. Germline V gene sequence: CDR1 LNHDA, CDR2 SQIVND (reference sequence). CDR3: CASNPQEGAGQPQHF. CDR3 DNA: TGTGCCAGTAACCCTCAAGAGGGGGCCGGTCAGCCCCAGCATTTT.

This sequence joins TRBV9 and TRBJ2-3; 7 bases are shared with TRBD2. The CDR3 has 12 amino acids. The V segment lost 7 bases and the J segment 3 bases; nucleotides outside the gene matches: 2. Looked up from germline, CDR1 is SGDLS and CDR2 is YYNGEE. CDR3 in DNA: TGTGCCAGCGGGGGGGTGACAGATACGCAGTATTTT. Translation gives CASGGVTDTQYF.

The V gene is TRBV7-8, the J gene TRBJ1-1; D is uncertain. The germline V gene encodes CDR1 SGHVS and CDR2 FQNEAQ. This CDR3 has 15 residues. Trimming took off 0 bases at V and 4 bases at J, with 12 bases between the two ends. CDR3: CASSLAAQRGTEAFF. CDR3 sequence (DNA): TGTGCCAGCAGCTTAGCCGCCCAGCGCGGCACTGAAGCTTTCTTT. The whole variable domain, remainder taken from reference TRBV7-8 and TRBJ1-1, is GAGVSQSPRYKVAKRGQDVALRCDPISGHVSLFWYQQALGQGPEFLTYFQNEAQLDKSGLPSDRFFAERPEGSVSTLKIQRTQQEDSAVYLCASSLAAQRGTEAFFGQGTRLTVV.

This chain connects TRBV7-9 to TRBJ1-5; the D gene is possibly TRBD1 (5 bases). The CDR3 length is 13 residues. The germline V gene encodes CDR1 SEHNR and CDR2 FQNEAQ (reference sequence). V was shortened by 5 bases and J by 4 bases, with 9 bases between the two germline ends. Here the CDR3 DNA reads TGTGCCAGCAGCGGCGGGGGGAATCAGCCCCAGCATTTT. This gives the protein CASSGGGNQPQHF.

V gene TRBV20-1 combines with J gene TRBJ1-1; D uncertain. Trimming removed 0 bases at V and 11 bases at J, with 7 bases between. The length of the CDR3 is 10 residues. Per the germline V gene, CDR1 is DFQATT and CDR2 is SNEGSKA (reference sequence). The CDR3 sequence is CSARDEGAFF. In nucleotides, the CDR3 is TGCAGTGCTAGAGATGAGGGTGCTTTCTTT.

The chain recombines TRBV7-2 with TRBJ2-1; perhaps TRBD2 as D (6 bases). CDR3 length: 13 amino acids. Trimming pared 5 bases from V and 7 bases from J, leaving 12 bases between. The germline gives CDR1 SGHTA, CDR2 FQGNSA. The CDR3 sequence is CASSLPTRNEQFF. The CDR3, as DNA: TGTGCCAGCAGCCTCCCGACTAGGAATGAGCAGTTCTTC.

This clone appeared a single time. The chain employs TRBV2 and TRBJ1-5, with 7 bases that match TRBD1. The germline gives CDR1 SNHLY, CDR2 FYNNEI. Trimming cost V 5 bases and J 3 bases; bases outside gene matches: 7. CDR3 length: 15 residues. CDR3 sequence reads: CASSSPGGVNQPQHF. The CDR3 DNA is TGTGCCAGCAGTTCCCCAGGGGGTGTCAATCAGCCCCAGCATTTT.

V usage is TRBV6-1 and J usage is TRBJ1-2, with D perhaps TRBD1 (6 bases). The CDR3 contains 17 residues. Trimming cost V 7 bases and J 2 bases, with 23 bases left between them. CDR1 MNHNS and CDR2 SASEGT come from the germline V gene. In DNA, the CDR3 is TGTGCCAGCACCGAAGCCGCCGGGGGCGGGAGAAACTATGGCTACACCTTC. Protein: CASTEAAGGGRNYGYTF.

V gene TRBV19 combines with J gene TRBJ1-2, with D perhaps matching TRBD1 (6 bases). The germline V gene encodes CDR1 LNHDA and CDR2 SQIVND (reference sequence). The CDR3 sequence is 15 residues long. V lost 8 bases to trimming and J lost 7 bases, with 23 bases between them. CDR3: CASGGNLGGAGGYTF. The CDR3 nucleotides read TGTGCCAGTGGAGGGAACCTAGGGGGGGCAGGTGGCTACACCTTC. The entire variable domain, with the rest obtained from reference TRBV19 and TRBJ1-2, is as follows: DGGITQSPKYLFRKEGQNVTLSCEQNLNHDAMYWYRQDPGQGLRLIYYSQIVNDFQKGDIAEGYSVSREKKESFPLTVTSAQKNPTAFYLCASGGNLGGAGGYTFGSGTRLTVV.